The rows below give T cell receptor beta chains drawn from one sample of a study of blood T cell repertoires in COVID-19. Only in-frame clones appear in the TCRdb table, and some are missing; sequencing was by immunoSEQ multiplex PCR. The sample includes tens of thousands of clones, 89% of them seen just once. What was sequenced was peripheral blood. All receptors derive from a man in his fifties or sixties with active COVID-19. Both conserved end residues are part of each CDR3. The D gene is left open where the match is weak. Clone sizes are given selectively: once, few, many, or a class where the clone is expanded.

TRBV4-3	-	TRBJ1-6	-	CASSLTGLNSPLHF	TGCGCCAGCAGCCTGACAGGCCTCAATTCACCCCTCCACTTT
TRBV29-1	-	TRBJ2-1	-	CSVEGASLYNEQFF	TGCAGCGTTGAAGGGGCCTCTCTCTACAATGAGCAGTTCTTC
TRBV6-4	TRBD2	TRBJ2-3	-	CASSEKRESDTQYF	TGTGCCAGCAGTGAAAAGCGGGAGTCAGATACGCAGTATTTT
TRBV7-3	-	TRBJ2-5	-	CASSLSVSEETQYF	TGTGCCAGCAGCTTATCGGTTAGCGAAGAGACCCAGTACTTC
TRBV28	TRBD2	TRBJ2-7	-	CASSSRGSGGGEQYF	TGTGCCAGCAGTTCCCGCGGTTCGGGAGGGGGTGAGCAGTACTTC
TRBV28	-	TRBJ2-3	-	CASRPGGITDTQYF	TGTGCCAGCAGACCCGGGGGAATCACAGATACGCAGTATTTT
TRBV11-2	-	TRBJ2-7	-	CASSLGPVGSLEQYF	TGTGCCAGCAGCTTAGGCCCGGTTGGGAGTCTCGAGCAGTACTTC
TRBV7-9	-	TRBJ2-7	-	CASSPAGIYEQYF	TGTGCCAGCAGCCCAGCAGGAATCTACGAGCAGTACTTC
TRBV4-3	TRBD1	TRBJ2-7	-	CASSQYQGVGEQYF	TGCGCCAGCAGCCAATACCAGGGGGTAGGCGAGCAGTACTTC
TRBV5-8	-	TRBJ1-2	-	CASSSPRAASSYGYTF	TGTGCCAGCAGCTCACCGAGGGCAGCCTCTTCCTATGGCTACACCTTC
TRBV18	-	TRBJ2-3	-	CASSKAGPSTDTQYF	TGTGCCAGCTCAAAGGCAGGGCCTAGCACAGATACGCAGTATTTT
TRBV2	-	TRBJ2-5	-	CASSEALRRGGAQYF	TGTGCCAGCAGTGAAGCGCTGCGGAGGGGCGGGGCCCAGTACTTC
TRBV6-1	-	TRBJ1-1	-	CASSEGFWTALRRMNTEAFF	TGTGCCAGCAGTGAAGGTTTTTGGACAGCCCTTAGAAGAATGAACACTGAAGCTTTCTTT
TRBV28	-	TRBJ1-5	-	CASSRGWGGGSNQPQHF	TGTGCCAGCAGTCGAGGGTGGGGGGGAGGAAGCAATCAGCCCCAGCATTTT
TRBV5-1	-	TRBJ2-3	once	CASSLEAATDTQYF	TGCGCCAGCAGCTTGGAAGCCGCCACAGATACGCAGTATTTT
TRBV6-6	-	TRBJ2-1	-	CASSRQADNEQFF	TGTGCCAGCAGTAGACAGGCCGACAATGAGCAGTTCTTC
TRBV28	-	TRBJ2-7	-	CASTEGGYEQYF	TGTGCCAGCACAGAGGGGGGGTACGAGCAGTACTTC
TRBV7-9	TRBD1	TRBJ2-2	-	CASSLGGQAGELFF	TGTGCCAGCAGCTTAGGAGGACAGGCCGGGGAGCTGTTTTTT
TRBV4-2	TRBD2	TRBJ2-7	-	CASSRGLSYEQYF	TGTGCCAGCAGCCGGGGACTATCCTACGAGCAGTACTTC
TRBV6-5	-	TRBJ1-1	-	CASSHPGSTEAFF	TGTGCCAGCAGCCACCCGGGGAGCACTGAAGCTTTCTTT
TRBV30	TRBD2	TRBJ2-3	-	CAWRTSGRGTDTQYF	TGTGCCTGGAGAACTAGCGGGAGGGGCACAGATACGCAGTATTTT
TRBV4-1	TRBD2	TRBJ2-3	-	CASSRGTSPNTDTQYF	TGCGCCAGCAGCCGAGGGACTAGCCCAAACACAGATACGCAGTATTTT
TRBV7-8	-	TRBJ1-5	-	CASSFTGGGGQPQHF	TGTGCCAGCAGCTTCACGGGGGGGGGCGGTCAGCCCCAGCATTTT
TRBV19	TRBD1	TRBJ2-5	-	CASSTTGTGETQYF	TGTGCCAGTAGTACGACAGGGACGGGAGAGACCCAGTACTTC
TRBV19	-	TRBJ1-2	-	CASSMIGTIYGYTF	TGTGCCAGTAGTATGATCGGGACAATCTATGGCTACACCTTC
TRBV11-2	TRBD2	TRBJ2-7	once	CASSFGTSGSYEQYF	TGTGCCAGCAGCTTTGGGACTAGCGGGAGCTACGAGCAGTACTTC
TRBV19	-	TRBJ1-2	-	CASSEPGGGYTF	TGTGCCAGTAGCGAGCCGGGGGGTGGCTACACCTTC
TRBV6-2/TRBV6-3	TRBD2	TRBJ2-7	-	CASSLPVSGRNYEQYF	TGTGCCAGCAGCCTCCCCGTTAGCGGGAGGAACTACGAGCAGTACTTC
TRBV7-3	-	TRBJ2-4	once	CASSLRGDIQYF	TGTGCCAGCAGCTTAAGGGGGGACATTCAGTACTTC
TRBV4-2	-	TRBJ2-7	-	CASSSPPRAWEQYF	TGTGCCAGCAGCTCACCACCGAGGGCGTGGGAGCAGTACTTC
TRBV7-3	TRBD2	TRBJ2-7	-	CASSPQGTSGAYEQYF	TGTGCCAGCAGCCCCCAAGGGACTAGCGGGGCCTACGAGCAGTACTTC
TRBV2	-	TRBJ1-1	once	CASSEDGKRGAGTEAFF	TGTGCCAGCAGTGAAGATGGAAAGCGGGGGGCGGGCACTGAAGCTTTCTTT
TRBV7-2	TRBD1	TRBJ1-1	-	CASSPGTGTEAFF	TGTGCCAGCAGCCCCGGGACAGGGACTGAAGCTTTCTTT
TRBV29-1	-	TRBJ2-7	-	CSVEDLENPYEQYF	TGCAGCGTTGAAGATCTAGAGAATCCCTACGAGCAGTACTTC
TRBV21-1	-	TRBJ2-7	-	CASSTQGPYGYEQYF	TGTGCCAGCAGCACACAGGGACCCTACGGGTACGAGCAGTACTTC
TRBV9	TRBD2	TRBJ2-2	-	CASSGPGLAGLSNTGELFF	TGTGCCAGCAGCGGACCGGGACTAGCGGGACTCTCGAACACCGGGGAGCTGTTTTTT
TRBV4-2	TRBD1	TRBJ1-2	-	CASSRKRAGGDGYTF	TGTGCCAGCAGCCGAAAAAGGGCAGGGGGTGATGGCTACACCTTC
TRBV7-8	TRBD2	TRBJ2-7	few	CASSARDYSVIGQYF	TGTGCCAGCAGCGCCCGGGACTACTCCGTCATAGGGCAGTACTTC
TRBV11-3	-	TRBJ1-1	-	CASSLAGLGATEAFF	TGTGCCAGCAGCTTAGCAGGGCTTGGGGCCACTGAAGCTTTCTTT